This T cell receptor (beta chain) was captured in a study of T cells in tumors after PD-1 blockade. Study context: Either cemiplimab 350 mg every 2 weeks or pembrolizumab 200 mg every 3 weeks was given.

Trimming at V came to 3 bases and at J to 6 bases, leaving 12 bases not matched to a gene. The length of the CDR3 is 16 residues. Per the germline V gene, CDR1 is SGHRS and CDR2 is YFSETQ. The method was immunoSEQ multiplex PCR; TCRdb's version includes in-frame clones alone and lacks a portion of them. Found here are around 50,000 clones, around 85% of them singletons; the top ten hold around 8.7%. The sequence was obtained from a human donor with advanced basal cell or squamous cell carcinoma (not recorded which). The chain couples TRBV5-1 to TRBJ2-7; 10 nucleotides match TRBD1. The specimen was PBMCs, collected before anti-PD-1 therapy. CDR3 region: CASSSQTGGASGEQYF. In DNA, the CDR3 is TGCGCCAGCAGCTCACAGACAGGGGGCGCTTCCGGCGAGCAGTACTTC.